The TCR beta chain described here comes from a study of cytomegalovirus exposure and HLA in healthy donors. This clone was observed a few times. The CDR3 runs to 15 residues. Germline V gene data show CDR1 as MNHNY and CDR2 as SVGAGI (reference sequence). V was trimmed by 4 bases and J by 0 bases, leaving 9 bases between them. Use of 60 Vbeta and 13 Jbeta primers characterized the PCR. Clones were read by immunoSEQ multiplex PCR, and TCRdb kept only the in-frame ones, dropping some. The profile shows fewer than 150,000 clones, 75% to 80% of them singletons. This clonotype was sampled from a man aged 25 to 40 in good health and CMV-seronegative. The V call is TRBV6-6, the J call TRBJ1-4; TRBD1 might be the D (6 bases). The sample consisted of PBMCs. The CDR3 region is CASSLRQATNEKLFF. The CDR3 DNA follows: TGTGCCAGCAGTTTGAGACAGGCAACTAATGAAAAACTGTTTTTT.